Sequencing of this T cell receptor (beta chain) was carried out in a study of T cells in Graves' hyperthyroidism and ophthalmopathy. Only a few counts were recorded for this clonotype. The CDR3 sequence is 14 residues long. Germline CDR1 and CDR2: SNHLY and FYNNEI. V gave up 6 bases and J gave up 6 bases; unmatched junction bases: 9. Fresh 10 ml peripheral blood yielded PBMCs. The investigators amplified TCR beta CDR3 regions from RNA transcripts. During a first-round RT-PCR of the TCR CDR3, the HTBI primer set was used. TCRdb re-analysed the multiplex PCR reads in MiXCR, keeping a single row per CDR3 protein. The sample includes around 400,000 distinct CDR3 sequences, roughly 25% of them seen just once.

Sequencing was done on a sample of blood. This TCR was sampled from a man aged 45-65 years with Graves' hyperthyroidism. The chain carries TRBV2 and TRBJ1-2; 8 bases match TRBD1. The CDR3 DNA is TGTGCCAGCAGGTCAGGACAGGGTTATAATGGCTACACCTTC. Translating gives CASRSGQGYNGYTF.